This T cell receptor beta chain was profiled in a study of OX40 agonist ivuxolimab in advanced cancers. Study at large: Patients were dosed with the agonistic anti-OX40 (CD134) antibody ivuxolimab. Patients were treated with intravenous ivuxolimab, dosed at 0.01 to 10 mg/kg and infused every 2 weeks. The mean age was approximately 60 years, ranging from about 20 to 79, with around four fifths of participants male. Study-level results: Both CD4+ and CD8+ T cell populations in blood had undergone clonal expansion by week 6 at 0.1 to 3.0 mg/kg.

Only in-frame clones appear in the TCRdb table, and some are missing; sequencing was by immunoSEQ multiplex PCR. The sample records 45,000 to 60,000 clones, around 89% being singletons. As for this clone: Its specificity is not known.

The germline CDR1 and CDR2 sequences are SGHRS and YFSETQ. Trimming removed 4 bases at V and 4 bases at J, with 15 bases between. This CDR3 is 14 amino acids long. This chain joins TRBV5-1 and TRBJ2-7; weak D call: TRBD2 (5 bases). The source was CD4+ or CD8+ T cells sorted from blood, collected in a trial of the OX40 agonist ivuxolimab. The origin of this receptor is an adult with an advanced solid tumor such as melanoma, head and neck, liver or kidney cancer. CDR3 bases: TGCGCCAGCAGCCAATCTAGCTCCGGATACGAGCAGTACTTC. Protein sequence: CASSQSSSGYEQYF.